Presented here are 17 T cell receptor beta chains from one specimen sequenced in a study of tumor and adjacent non-tumor tissue in lung cancer. Three rounds of nested PCR, following a modified ARM-PCR protocol, produced the TCRbeta library. Via MiXCR, TCRdb re-called the multiplex PCR reads, giving one row per CDR3 protein. The sample contains 81,000 or so distinct CDR3 sequences, roughly 76% of which appear only once. RNA was extracted from bulk tissue without any cell sorting. The sequencing sample was made of lung tumor tissue. The receptor set was obtained from a woman between 50 and 59 years old with non-small cell lung cancer.

A note on this clonotype: The junction departs from the called germline gene at one end, perhaps through a read error. The V gene is TRBV5-4, the J gene TRBJ2-3; D is ambiguous. In germline, CDR1 is SGHNT, CDR2 YYREEE (reference sequence). CDR3 length: 13 amino acids. Here the CDR3 reads CASNMGSTDTHYF. The CDR3 DNA follows: TGTGCCAGCAACATGGGAAGCACAGATACGCACTATTTT. Looking up the rest from reference TRBV5-4 and TRBJ2-3 gives the full variable domain: ETGVTQSPTHLIKTRGQQVTLRCSSQSGHNTVSWYQQALGQGPQFIFQYYREEENGRGNFPPRFSGLQFPNYSSELNVNALELDDSALYLCASNMGSTDTHYFGPGTRLTVL.

A remark on this clonotype: The germline gene is not matched at one end of the junction; a read error may be the cause. The chain couples TRBV20-1 to TRBJ1-1; weak D call: TRBD1 (6 bases). Germline V gives CDR1 DFQATT, CDR2 SNEGSKA (reference sequence). The CDR3 loop spans 17 amino acids. DNA for the CDR3: TGCAGTGCTATAGATCGTGGGCAGGGGAGTATGAACACTGAGGCTTTCTTT. Its protein product is CSAIDRGQGSMNTEAFF.

The V call is TRBV29-1, the J call TRBJ2-5; D is perhaps TRBD1 or TRBD2 (6 bases each). The CDR3 consists of 13 residues. Germline-derived CDR1 and CDR2 are SQVTM and ANQGSEA. Between the trimmed V and J ends, which lost 2 bases and 8 bases, there was a span of 15 bases. CDR3: CSVEMGGAVTQYF. CDR3 bases: TGCAGCGTTGAAATGGGGGGCGCGGTTACCCAGTACTTC. Supplemented by reference TRBV29-1 and TRBJ2-5, the full variable domain reads SAVISQKPSRDICQRGTSLTIQCQVDSQVTMMFWYRQQPGQSLTLIATANQGSEATYESGFVIDKFPISRPNLTFSTLTVSNMSPEDSSIYLCSVEMGGAVTQYFGPGTRLLVL.

Only one count was recorded for this clonotype. One junction end does not reproduce the germline sequence, and a read error may be involved. The chain is built from TRBV20-1 and TRBJ2-3, with D perhaps TRBD2 (6 bases). Germline V gives CDR1 DFQATT, CDR2 SNEGSKA (reference sequence). The CDR3 runs 16 residues. Here the CDR3 DNA reads TGTAGCGCTAGAGATGATAATGGCGGGGAGACCGATACGCAGTATTTT. Translation gives CSARDDNGGETDTQYF.

Concerning this clonotype itself: Germline is not matched at one junction end, which may reflect a read error. The chain couples TRBV14 to TRBJ2-5; 8 bases match TRBD2. CDR1 is SGHDN and CDR2 is FVKESK in the germline V gene. This CDR3 is 13 amino acids long. The CDR3: CTSNQRESETQYF. CDR3 in DNA: TGTACCAGCAACCAGCGGGAGAGTGAGACCCAGTACTTC.

The chain has TRBV29-1 and TRBJ2-1, with 7 bases matching TRBD2. Germline values: CDR1 SQVTM, CDR2 ANQGSEA. This CDR3 spans 15 amino acids. The CDR3 nucleotides are TGCTGTGTTGAAGGGGTGGGAGGGCCAGGCGATGAGCAGTTCTTC. It encodes CCVEGVGGPGDEQFF.

V gene TRBV4-1 combines with J gene TRBJ2-5; the D is unclear. The CDR3 loop spans 16 amino acids. Germline V CDR1 and CDR2: MGHRA, YSYEKL. Trimming took 10 bases from V and 2 from J, leaving 23 bases between them. The CDR3 DNA is TGCGCCAACCGCCAAGCCAAGAGGAACGGTCAAGAGACCCAGTACTTC. Translation gives CANRQAKRNGQETQYF.

With respect to this clonotype: One junction end does not reproduce the germline sequence, and a read error may be involved. The chain combines TRBV6-2 or TRBV6-3 with TRBJ2-7, with 9 bases lining up with TRBD2. Per germline, CDR1 MNHEY and CDR2 SVGEGT. CDR3 size: 14 residues. The CDR3 is CASSYGSGSDEQHF. CDR3 DNA sequence: TGTGCCAGCAGTTATGGTAGCGGGAGTGACGAGCAACATTTC.

In this sample, this clonotype turned up once. Relative to the germline gene, one junction end is altered; a read error may explain this. The chain is built from TRBV28 and TRBJ2-7, with 7 positions matching TRBD2. Germline assignment: CDR1 MDHEN and CDR2 SYDVKM. CDR3 length equals 17 residues. The chain's CDR3 is CATKSPVGVGGPPEQNF. The CDR3 bases are TGTGCCACCAAGAGTCCCGTCGGAGTGGGAGGGCCCCCCGAGCAGAACTTC.

Worth noting for this clonotype: The junction differs from germline at one of its ends, possibly a read error. J is TRBJ1-2 and V is TRBV20-1; D is perhaps TRBD1 (5 bases). The CDR3 totals 13 residues. From germline, CDR1 is DFQATT and CDR2 SNEGSKA (reference sequence). CDR3 sequence reads: CNAGEGPLYGYSF. CDR3 nucleotides: TGCAATGCCGGGGAGGGACCGCTCTATGGCTACAGCTTC.

This clonotype came up once. This CDR3 is missing its conserved last phenylalanine or tryptophan, likely due to a read error. This chain links TRBV20-1 with TRBJ2-5; D possibly corresponds to TRBD1 (5 bases). Looked up from germline, CDR1 is DFQATT and CDR2 is SNEGSKA (reference sequence). The CDR3 consists of 15 residues. Trimming shortened V by 0 bases and J by 7 bases, and 18 bases separated the two germline ends. Here the CDR3 reads CSARDGARPLWTQYL. CDR3 DNA sequence: TGCAGTGCTAGAGATGGGGCTAGGCCCCTATGGACCCAGTACTTA.

The V gene is TRBV10-1, the J gene TRBJ2-4; 7 bases are a match to TRBD2. The CDR3 contains 13 residues. V lost 5 bases and J lost 7; bases outside the gene matches: 5. CDR1 and CDR2 (germline): WNHNN, SYGVQD (reference sequence). The CDR3 here is CASSSWEGNIQYF. DNA of the CDR3: TGCGCCAGCAGTAGTTGGGAGGGTAACATTCAGTACTTC.

This clonotype came up once. The chain couples TRBV6-6 to TRBJ1-4, with D hard to call. CDR1 is MNHNY, CDR2 SVGAGI, per germline (reference sequence). V dropped 4 bases and J dropped 10 bases, with 19 bases sitting between them. This CDR3 is 15 amino acids long. CDR3 sequence reads: CASSSPRGIIVKLFF. In DNA, the CDR3 is TGTGCCAGCAGTTCCCCCCGAGGGATTATTGTAAAACTGTTTTTT.

About this clonotype itself: This is likely a read error, given that the CDR3 carries no conserved phenylalanine or tryptophan at its end. V and J are TRBV10-1 and TRBJ2-1; possibly TRBD1 for D (6 bases). The V gene lost 5 bases and the J gene lost 11 bases, with 28 bases spanning the gap. Germline V gene lookup returns CDR1 WNHNN and CDR2 SYGVQD (reference sequence). The CDR3 runs to 17 residues. For the CDR3, the DNA is TGCGCCAGCAGTCCGGACAGCGGCTTTGGCGATGGCTATAAGCAGTTCATC. It translates to CASSPDSGFGDGYKQFI.

J is TRBJ1-1 and V is TRBV5-1; 8 bases are a match to TRBD1. The CDR3 totals 17 residues. Germline CDR1 and CDR2: SGHRS and YFSETQ. After removal of 1 base from V and 1 base from J, the junction contained 9 bases not matched to a gene. The CDR3 DNA sequence: TGCGCCAGCAGCTTGAACCCCCGGGACAGGTCGAACACTGAAGCTTTCTTT. It codes for CASSLNPRDRSNTEAFF.

This clonotype was counted once. V and J are TRBV11-2 and TRBJ2-5; maybe TRBD2 (7 bases). Trimming left V 7 bases short and J 9 bases short, with 21 bases between. This CDR3 contains 14 residues. From germline, CDR1 is SGHAT and CDR2 FQNNGV. The CDR3: CASIFGQTREAQYF. Here the CDR3 DNA reads TGTGCCAGCATCTTCGGACAGACCCGGGAGGCCCAGTACTTC.

About this clonotype: A clone one base away is much larger, so this may be a read error. J is TRBJ1-4 and V is TRBV30; TRBD1 matches 10 bases. Germline CDR1 GTSNPN, CDR2 SVGIG (reference sequence). The CDR3 runs 13 residues. The CDR3 region has the DNA TGTACCTGGAGTCGGGACAGGGGTGAAAAACTGTTTTTT. It codes for CTWSRDRGEKLFF.